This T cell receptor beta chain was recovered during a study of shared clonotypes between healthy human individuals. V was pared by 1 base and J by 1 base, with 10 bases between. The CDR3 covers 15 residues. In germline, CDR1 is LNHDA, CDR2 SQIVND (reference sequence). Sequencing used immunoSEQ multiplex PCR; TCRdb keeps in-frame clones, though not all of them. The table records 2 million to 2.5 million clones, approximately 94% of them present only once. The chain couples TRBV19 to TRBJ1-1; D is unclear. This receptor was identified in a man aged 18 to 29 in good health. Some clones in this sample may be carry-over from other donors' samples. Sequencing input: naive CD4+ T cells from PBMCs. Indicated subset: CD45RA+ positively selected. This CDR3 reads CASSIGRNPNTEAFF. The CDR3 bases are TGTGCCAGTAGTATAGGACGGAACCCGAACACTGAAGCTTTCTTT. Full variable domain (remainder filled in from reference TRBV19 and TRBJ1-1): DGGITQSPKYLFRKEGQNVTLSCEQNLNHDAMYWYRQDPGQGLRLIYYSQIVNDFQKGDIAEGYSVSREKKESFPLTVTSAQKNPTAFYLCASSIGRNPNTEAFFGQGTRLTVV.